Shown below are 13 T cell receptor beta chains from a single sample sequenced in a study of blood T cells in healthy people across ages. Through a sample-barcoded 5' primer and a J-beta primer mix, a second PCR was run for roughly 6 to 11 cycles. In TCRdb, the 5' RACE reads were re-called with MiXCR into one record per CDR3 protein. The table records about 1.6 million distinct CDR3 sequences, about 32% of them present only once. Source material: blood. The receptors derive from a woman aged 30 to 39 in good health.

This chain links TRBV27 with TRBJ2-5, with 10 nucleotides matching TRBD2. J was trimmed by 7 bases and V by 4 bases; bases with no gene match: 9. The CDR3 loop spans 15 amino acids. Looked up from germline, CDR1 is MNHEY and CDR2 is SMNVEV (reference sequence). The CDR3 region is CASSSTSGGVGTQYF. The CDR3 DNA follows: TGTGCCAGCAGTTCAACCAGCGGGGGGGTGGGGACCCAGTACTTC.

This CDR3 is CASSLAGGLGEKLFF. DNA for the CDR3: TGCGCCAGCAGCTTGGCTGGGGGATTGGGTGAAAAACTGTTTTTT. The chain is built from TRBV5-1 and TRBJ1-4; possibly TRBD1 for D (5 bases). This CDR3 is 15 amino acids long. The germline V gene has CDR1 SGHRS and CDR2 YFSETQ. V was trimmed by 0 bases and J by 7 bases, leaving 13 bases between them.

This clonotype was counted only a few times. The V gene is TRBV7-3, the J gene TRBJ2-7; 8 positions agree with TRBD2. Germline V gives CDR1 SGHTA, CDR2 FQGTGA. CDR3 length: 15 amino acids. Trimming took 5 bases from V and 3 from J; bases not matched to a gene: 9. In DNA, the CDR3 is TGTGCCAGCAGCGAAAGCGGGGGAGATAGCTACGAGCAGTACTTC. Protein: CASSESGGDSYEQYF. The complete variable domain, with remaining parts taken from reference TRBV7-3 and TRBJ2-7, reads GAGVSQTPSNKVTEKGKYVELRCDPISGHTALYWYRQSLGQGPEFLIYFQGTGAADDSGLPNDRFFAVRPEGSVSTLKIQRTERGDSAVYLCASSESGGDSYEQYFGPGTRLTVT.

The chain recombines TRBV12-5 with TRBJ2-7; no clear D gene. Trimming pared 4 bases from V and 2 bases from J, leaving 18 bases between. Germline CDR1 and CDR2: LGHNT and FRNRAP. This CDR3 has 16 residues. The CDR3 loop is CASGSLQRRAPYEQYF. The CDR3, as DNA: TGTGCTAGTGGTTCCCTACAAAGGAGAGCCCCCTACGAGCAGTACTTC. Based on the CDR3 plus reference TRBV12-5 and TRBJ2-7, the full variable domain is DARVTQTPRHKVTEMGQEVTMRCQPILGHNTVFWYRQTMMQGLELLAYFRNRAPLDDSGMPKDRFSAEMPDATLATLKIQPSEPRDSAVYFCASGSLQRRAPYEQYFGPGTRLTVT.

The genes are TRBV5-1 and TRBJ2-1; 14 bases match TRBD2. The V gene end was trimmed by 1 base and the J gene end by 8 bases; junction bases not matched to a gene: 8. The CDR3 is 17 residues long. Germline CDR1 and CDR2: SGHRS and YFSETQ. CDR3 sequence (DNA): TGCGCCAGCAGCTTGTACCGACTAGCGGGAGGGTCTTATGAGCAGTTCTTC. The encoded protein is CASSLYRLAGGSYEQFF.

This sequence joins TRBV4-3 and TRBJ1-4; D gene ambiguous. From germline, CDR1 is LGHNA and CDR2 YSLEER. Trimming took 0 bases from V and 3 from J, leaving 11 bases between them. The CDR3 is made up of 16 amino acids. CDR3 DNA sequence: TGCGCCAGCAGCCAAGATAGGGCGGAATCTAATGAAAAACTGTTTTTT. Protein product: CASSQDRAESNEKLFF.

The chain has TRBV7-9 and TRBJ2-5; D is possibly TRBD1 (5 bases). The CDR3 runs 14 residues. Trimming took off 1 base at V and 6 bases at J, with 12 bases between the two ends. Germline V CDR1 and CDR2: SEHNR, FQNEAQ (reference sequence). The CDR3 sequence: CASSLGGRQKTQYF. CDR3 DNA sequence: TGTGCCAGCAGCTTAGGGGGCAGGCAGAAGACCCAGTACTTC.

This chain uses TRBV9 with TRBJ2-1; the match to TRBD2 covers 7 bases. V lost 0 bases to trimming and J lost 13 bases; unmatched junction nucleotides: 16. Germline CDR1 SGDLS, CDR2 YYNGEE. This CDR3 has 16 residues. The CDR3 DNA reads TGTGCCAGCAGCGTAGATGGAGCGGGAAGCGTTGAGACCCAGTTCTTC. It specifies CASSVDGAGSVETQFF.

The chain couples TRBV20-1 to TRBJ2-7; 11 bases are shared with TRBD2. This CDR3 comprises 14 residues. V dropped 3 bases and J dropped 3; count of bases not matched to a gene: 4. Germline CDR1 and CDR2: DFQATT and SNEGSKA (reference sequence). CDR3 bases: TGCAGTGCTAGGAACGGGACTAGCGGCTACGAGCAGTACTTC. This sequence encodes CSARNGTSGYEQYF.

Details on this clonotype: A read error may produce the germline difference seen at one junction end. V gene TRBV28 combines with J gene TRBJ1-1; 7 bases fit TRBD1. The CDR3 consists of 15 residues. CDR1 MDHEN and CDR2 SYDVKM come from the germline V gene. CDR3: CASSLFPQGGTEAFF. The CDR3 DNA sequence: TGTGCCAGCAGTTTATTCCCCCAGGGGGGAACTGAGGCTTTCTTT.

CDR3 sequence reads: CASSAGSYEQYV. For the CDR3, the DNA is TGTGCCAGCAGTGCGGGGAGCTACGAACAGTACGTC. This chain links TRBV6-6 with TRBJ2-7; maybe TRBD2 (6 bases). The CDR3 length is 12 residues. Germline values: CDR1 MNHNY, CDR2 SVGAGI (reference sequence).

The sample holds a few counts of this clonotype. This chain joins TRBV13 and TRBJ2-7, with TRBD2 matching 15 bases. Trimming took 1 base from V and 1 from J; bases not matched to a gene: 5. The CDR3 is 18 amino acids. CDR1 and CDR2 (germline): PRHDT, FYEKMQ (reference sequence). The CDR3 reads CASSLVGLAGGLSYEQYF. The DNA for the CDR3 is TGTGCCAGCAGCTTAGTTGGACTAGCGGGAGGGTTGTCCTACGAGCAGTACTTC.

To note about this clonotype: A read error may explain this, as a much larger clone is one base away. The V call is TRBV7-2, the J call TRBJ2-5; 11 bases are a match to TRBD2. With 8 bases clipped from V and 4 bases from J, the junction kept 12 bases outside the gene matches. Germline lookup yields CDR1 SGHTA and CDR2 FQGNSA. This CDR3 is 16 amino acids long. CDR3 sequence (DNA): TGTGCCAGCGGCCCAAGACGACTAGCGGGGACAGAGACCCAGTACTTC. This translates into CASGPRRLAGTETQYF.